Listed below are T cell receptor beta chains from one sample, sequenced in a study of T cell changes during pregnancy in multiple sclerosis. Method: immunoSEQ multiplex PCR; TCRdb's copy keeps in-frame clones and lacks some. The sample has about 68,000 clones, more than 90% seen once. The sample here was peripheral blood, taken in the first trimester of pregnancy. The source of these receptors is a female donor with multiple sclerosis, enrolled in a pregnancy study. Both conserved end residues are part of each CDR3. D genes are given only for firm matches. Size is omitted from some rows. Given values are once, few, many or a class for expanded clones.

TRBD1	-	TRBV2	TRBJ2-1	TGTGCCAGCACTAACGACAGGGGGAACTACAATGAGCAGTTCTTC	CASTNDRGNYNEQFF
-	few	TRBV12-5	TRBJ1-1	TGTGCTAGTGGTTTTCTCGGGGGCACTGAAGCTTTCTTT	CASGFLGGTEAFF
TRBD1	-	TRBV28	TRBJ1-2	TGTGCCAGCAGGGAGCCGGGACAGGGGAACTATGGCTACACCTTC	CASREPGQGNYGYTF
-	-	TRBV2	TRBJ2-1	TGTGCCAGCAGTGCTACTCCGGGATCCCAGTTCTTC	CASSATPGSQFF
-	-	TRBV5-1	TRBJ2-3	TGCGCCAGCAGCTTGGAACGAACAGAAACAGATACGCAGTATTTT	CASSLERTETDTQYF
TRBD1	-	TRBV14	TRBJ2-7	TGTGCCAGCAGCCAGAACAGGGGGAGCGAGCAGTACTTC	CASSQNRGSEQYF
TRBD1	-	TRBV6-1	TRBJ1-6	TGTGCCAGCCAAAGATCGACAGGGCTAAATTCACCCCTCCACTTT	CASQRSTGLNSPLHF
-	-	TRBV5-1	TRBJ1-2	TGCGCCAGCAGCTTGGAAGGACAGCGAAGGAACTATGGCTACACCTTC	CASSLEGQRRNYGYTF
-	-	TRBV7-3	TRBJ2-2	TGTGCCAGCAGCTTAACGAGGGTCCCCGGGGAGCTGTTTTTT	CASSLTRVPGELFF
TRBD1	few	TRBV5-1	TRBJ1-1	TGCGCCAGCAGCCCCAACAGGGGGATCGCTGAAGCTTTCTTT	CASSPNRGIAEAFF
TRBD1	once	TRBV6-5	TRBJ1-3	TGTGCCAGCAGTTTCGGGACAGCAGGAAACACCATATATTTT	CASSFGTAGNTIYF
-	-	TRBV5-4	TRBJ1-1	TGTGCCAGCAGCCCGTCCACAGGGAACACTGAAGCTTTCTTT	CASSPSTGNTEAFF
-	-	TRBV19	TRBJ2-2	TGTGCCAGTAGTATCTGGACAACTAACACCGGGGAGCTGTTTTTT	CASSIWTTNTGELFF
-	-	TRBV7-6	TRBJ2-1	TGTGCCAGCAGCTTATTTAGCGGCACCTACAATGAGCAGTTCTTC	CASSLFSGTYNEQFF
-	-	TRBV11-2	TRBJ2-5	TGTGCCAGCAGCTCGCTAGGGGGCCAAGAGACCCAGTACTTC	CASSSLGGQETQYF
TRBD1	-	TRBV5-4	TRBJ2-1	TGTGCCAGCAACCGACAGGGGGCCATGGATGAGCAGTTCTTC	CASNRQGAMDEQFF
-	-	TRBV6-5	TRBJ1-2	TGTGCCAGCAGTTACTCGCAGAGGACAGCGTCTTATGGCTACACCTTC	CASSYSQRTASYGYTF
-	-	TRBV10-3	TRBJ2-7	TGTGCCATCAGTCCAGCAGGACCTACAAGGGGAACCTACGAGCAGTACTTC	CAISPAGPTRGTYEQYF
TRBD1	-	TRBV4-2	TRBJ2-7	TGTGCCAGCAGCCAAGATCTAAGGACAGGCCTAGGGGGAGAGCAGTACTTC	CASSQDLRTGLGGEQYF
-	-	TRBV7-9	TRBJ2-7	TGTGCCAGCAGCTCCATGGACAGGAGGGGCAACGAGCAGTACTTC	CASSSMDRRGNEQYF
TRBD2	-	TRBV30	TRBJ2-1	TGTGCCTGGACGGGGACTAGTGGATATGAGCAGTTCTTC	CAWTGTSGYEQFF
-	-	TRBV19	TRBJ1-5	TGTGCCAGTAGTGGTACAGGGAGGGGTCAGCCCCAGCATTTT	CASSGTGRGQPQHF
TRBD1	-	TRBV28	TRBJ1-1	TGTGCCAGCAGTTTAACAGGGGCCACTGAAGCTTTCTTT	CASSLTGATEAFF
TRBD1	few	TRBV19	TRBJ1-5	TGTGCCAGTAGTGCCGGGACAGGGTGGAATCAGCCCCAGCATTTT	CASSAGTGWNQPQHF
-	-	TRBV29-1	TRBJ1-1	TGCAGCGGTGGTGGAGGGGACACTGAAGCTTTCTTT	CSGGGGDTEAFF
TRBD1	-	TRBV6-1	TRBJ1-2	TGTGCCAGTGTTCCGGGACAGGGGGTAGGTGGCTACACCTTC	CASVPGQGVGGYTF
TRBD1	-	TRBV9	TRBJ1-1	TGTGCCAGCAGCGTAGGGCACAGGGGGACGACTGAAGCTTTCTTT	CASSVGHRGTTEAFF
TRBD1	-	TRBV7-6	TRBJ1-2	TGTGCCAGCAGCTCCGGACAGGGGGCTTGGGGCTACACCTTC	CASSSGQGAWGYTF
TRBD1	-	TRBV30	TRBJ2-2	TGTGCCTGGAATCGAGGGACAGGGTCTTATTTCCGTGGCGGGGAGCTGTTTTTT	CAWNRGTGSYFRGGELFF
-	-	TRBV5-1	TRBJ2-7	TGCGCCAGCAGCGTCCGAGGGGGCGGGGTGGAGCAGTACTTC	CASSVRGGGVEQYF
-	-	TRBV27	TRBJ2-6	TGTGCCAGCAGTTCCGGGAAGGTGGTTGGGGCCAACGTCCTGACTTTC	CASSSGKVVGANVLTF
-	-	TRBV5-1	TRBJ2-1	TGCGCCAGCACCTTCGGCCTACAGGCTATCTCCTACAATGAGCAGTTCTTC	CASTFGLQAISYNEQFF
-	-	TRBV28	TRBJ2-7	TGTGCCAGCAGTTTAAGCTCCGTATGGGAGCAGTACTTC	CASSLSSVWEQYF
-	-	TRBV18	TRBJ2-5	TGTGCCAGCTCACCCGGGGTCGCCGGGGAGACCCAGTACTTC	CASSPGVAGETQYF
TRBD2	once	TRBV2	TRBJ2-1	TGTGCCAGCATGCGGTCTAGCGGGGGCAATGAGCAGTTCTTC	CASMRSSGGNEQFF
-	-	TRBV6-1	TRBJ2-7	TGTGCCAGCAGCTTTTCGGACTACGTCAACGAGCAGTACTTC	CASSFSDYVNEQYF
-	once	TRBV29-1	TRBJ1-1	TGCAGCGTGAGTGGGGGAGGGGGGCGGAGGGGGACTGAAGCTTTCTTT	CSVSGGGGRRGTEAFF
-	-	TRBV2	TRBJ1-4	TGTGCCAGCAAGCGGAACTGGGCTAATGAAAAACTGTTTTTT	CASKRNWANEKLFF
TRBD1	-	TRBV19	TRBJ2-3	TGTGCCAGTAGTCCCCGGACAGGGAGCACAGATACGCAGTATTTT	CASSPRTGSTDTQYF
-	-	TRBV2	TRBJ1-1	TGTGCCAGCAGTGCTTTGACTGAAGCTTTCTTT	CASSALTEAFF
TRBD1	few	TRBV19	TRBJ1-1	TGTGCCAGTAGTACCCGACAGGGGGCGGGGACTGAAGCTTTCTTT	CASSTRQGAGTEAFF
-	-	TRBV28	TRBJ1-1	TGTGCCAGCAGTTCAGCAATAACAGGGAGCACTGAAGCTTTCTTT	CASSSAITGSTEAFF
-	-	TRBV4-1	TRBJ1-2	TGCGCCAGCAGCCATGACACAGGGATCCGCGGCTACACCTTC	CASSHDTGIRGYTF
TRBD2	-	TRBV2	TRBJ2-1	TGTGCCCGCGCGGGGGTGGATGAGCAGTTCTTC	CARAGVDEQFF
-	-	TRBV2	TRBJ2-7	TGTGCCAGCATGGTTGGAGGGAGATCGGTCGAGCAGTACTTC	CASMVGGRSVEQYF
-	-	TRBV30	TRBJ2-3	TGTGCCTGGAGTGTAGGGCAGGGAGATACGCAGTATTTT	CAWSVGQGDTQYF
-	-	TRBV7-9	TRBJ2-5	TGTGCCAGCAGCTTCCCCTATCCGCCGGAGACCCAGTACTTC	CASSFPYPPETQYF
-	-	TRBV9	TRBJ1-1	TGTGCCAGCAGCGTAGTGGACAGAATGAACACTGAAGCTTTCTTT	CASSVVDRMNTEAFF
TRBD1	-	TRBV19	TRBJ2-1	TGTGCCAGTAGCTCGGACAGGATCTACAATGAGCAGTTCTTC	CASSSDRIYNEQFF
-	-	TRBV19	TRBJ2-7	TGTGCCAGTAGTCATGCAGACTACGAGCAGTACTTC	CASSHADYEQYF
-	once	TRBV30	TRBJ2-7	TGTGCCTGGAGTCCTCCCGCCTACGAGCAGTACTTC	CAWSPPAYEQYF